The clone carrying this TCR beta chain was picked up one time. Its target is not known. This specimen belongs to a study of vaccination and CD4 T cells after COVID-19. The treatment was: 10-day PBMC culture with coronavirus spike peptide pools or control peptides (ViraFEST assay). From the unexposed donor, CD4+ T cells were collected ahead of the COVID-19 pandemic (2011-2018). CDR3 length equals 14 residues. V lost 1 base, J lost 6 bases, and 7 bases lay in between. The Oncomine TCR Beta short-read assay sequenced DNA from cultured CD4+ T cells. TCRdb itself ran the PCR reads through MiXCR, one entry per CDR3 protein. Here the sample spans some 7,000 distinct CDR3 sequences, 25% to 30% being singletons.

This chain connects TRBV12-3 or TRBV12-4 to TRBJ1-6; D is undetermined. What was sequenced was CD4+ T cells from blood, cultured in vitro. The sequence derives from a human donor in good health. CDR3 in amino acids: CASSLGPINSPLHF. In DNA form, the CDR3 reads TGTGCCAGCAGTTTAGGGCCGATTAATTCACCCCTCCACTTT.